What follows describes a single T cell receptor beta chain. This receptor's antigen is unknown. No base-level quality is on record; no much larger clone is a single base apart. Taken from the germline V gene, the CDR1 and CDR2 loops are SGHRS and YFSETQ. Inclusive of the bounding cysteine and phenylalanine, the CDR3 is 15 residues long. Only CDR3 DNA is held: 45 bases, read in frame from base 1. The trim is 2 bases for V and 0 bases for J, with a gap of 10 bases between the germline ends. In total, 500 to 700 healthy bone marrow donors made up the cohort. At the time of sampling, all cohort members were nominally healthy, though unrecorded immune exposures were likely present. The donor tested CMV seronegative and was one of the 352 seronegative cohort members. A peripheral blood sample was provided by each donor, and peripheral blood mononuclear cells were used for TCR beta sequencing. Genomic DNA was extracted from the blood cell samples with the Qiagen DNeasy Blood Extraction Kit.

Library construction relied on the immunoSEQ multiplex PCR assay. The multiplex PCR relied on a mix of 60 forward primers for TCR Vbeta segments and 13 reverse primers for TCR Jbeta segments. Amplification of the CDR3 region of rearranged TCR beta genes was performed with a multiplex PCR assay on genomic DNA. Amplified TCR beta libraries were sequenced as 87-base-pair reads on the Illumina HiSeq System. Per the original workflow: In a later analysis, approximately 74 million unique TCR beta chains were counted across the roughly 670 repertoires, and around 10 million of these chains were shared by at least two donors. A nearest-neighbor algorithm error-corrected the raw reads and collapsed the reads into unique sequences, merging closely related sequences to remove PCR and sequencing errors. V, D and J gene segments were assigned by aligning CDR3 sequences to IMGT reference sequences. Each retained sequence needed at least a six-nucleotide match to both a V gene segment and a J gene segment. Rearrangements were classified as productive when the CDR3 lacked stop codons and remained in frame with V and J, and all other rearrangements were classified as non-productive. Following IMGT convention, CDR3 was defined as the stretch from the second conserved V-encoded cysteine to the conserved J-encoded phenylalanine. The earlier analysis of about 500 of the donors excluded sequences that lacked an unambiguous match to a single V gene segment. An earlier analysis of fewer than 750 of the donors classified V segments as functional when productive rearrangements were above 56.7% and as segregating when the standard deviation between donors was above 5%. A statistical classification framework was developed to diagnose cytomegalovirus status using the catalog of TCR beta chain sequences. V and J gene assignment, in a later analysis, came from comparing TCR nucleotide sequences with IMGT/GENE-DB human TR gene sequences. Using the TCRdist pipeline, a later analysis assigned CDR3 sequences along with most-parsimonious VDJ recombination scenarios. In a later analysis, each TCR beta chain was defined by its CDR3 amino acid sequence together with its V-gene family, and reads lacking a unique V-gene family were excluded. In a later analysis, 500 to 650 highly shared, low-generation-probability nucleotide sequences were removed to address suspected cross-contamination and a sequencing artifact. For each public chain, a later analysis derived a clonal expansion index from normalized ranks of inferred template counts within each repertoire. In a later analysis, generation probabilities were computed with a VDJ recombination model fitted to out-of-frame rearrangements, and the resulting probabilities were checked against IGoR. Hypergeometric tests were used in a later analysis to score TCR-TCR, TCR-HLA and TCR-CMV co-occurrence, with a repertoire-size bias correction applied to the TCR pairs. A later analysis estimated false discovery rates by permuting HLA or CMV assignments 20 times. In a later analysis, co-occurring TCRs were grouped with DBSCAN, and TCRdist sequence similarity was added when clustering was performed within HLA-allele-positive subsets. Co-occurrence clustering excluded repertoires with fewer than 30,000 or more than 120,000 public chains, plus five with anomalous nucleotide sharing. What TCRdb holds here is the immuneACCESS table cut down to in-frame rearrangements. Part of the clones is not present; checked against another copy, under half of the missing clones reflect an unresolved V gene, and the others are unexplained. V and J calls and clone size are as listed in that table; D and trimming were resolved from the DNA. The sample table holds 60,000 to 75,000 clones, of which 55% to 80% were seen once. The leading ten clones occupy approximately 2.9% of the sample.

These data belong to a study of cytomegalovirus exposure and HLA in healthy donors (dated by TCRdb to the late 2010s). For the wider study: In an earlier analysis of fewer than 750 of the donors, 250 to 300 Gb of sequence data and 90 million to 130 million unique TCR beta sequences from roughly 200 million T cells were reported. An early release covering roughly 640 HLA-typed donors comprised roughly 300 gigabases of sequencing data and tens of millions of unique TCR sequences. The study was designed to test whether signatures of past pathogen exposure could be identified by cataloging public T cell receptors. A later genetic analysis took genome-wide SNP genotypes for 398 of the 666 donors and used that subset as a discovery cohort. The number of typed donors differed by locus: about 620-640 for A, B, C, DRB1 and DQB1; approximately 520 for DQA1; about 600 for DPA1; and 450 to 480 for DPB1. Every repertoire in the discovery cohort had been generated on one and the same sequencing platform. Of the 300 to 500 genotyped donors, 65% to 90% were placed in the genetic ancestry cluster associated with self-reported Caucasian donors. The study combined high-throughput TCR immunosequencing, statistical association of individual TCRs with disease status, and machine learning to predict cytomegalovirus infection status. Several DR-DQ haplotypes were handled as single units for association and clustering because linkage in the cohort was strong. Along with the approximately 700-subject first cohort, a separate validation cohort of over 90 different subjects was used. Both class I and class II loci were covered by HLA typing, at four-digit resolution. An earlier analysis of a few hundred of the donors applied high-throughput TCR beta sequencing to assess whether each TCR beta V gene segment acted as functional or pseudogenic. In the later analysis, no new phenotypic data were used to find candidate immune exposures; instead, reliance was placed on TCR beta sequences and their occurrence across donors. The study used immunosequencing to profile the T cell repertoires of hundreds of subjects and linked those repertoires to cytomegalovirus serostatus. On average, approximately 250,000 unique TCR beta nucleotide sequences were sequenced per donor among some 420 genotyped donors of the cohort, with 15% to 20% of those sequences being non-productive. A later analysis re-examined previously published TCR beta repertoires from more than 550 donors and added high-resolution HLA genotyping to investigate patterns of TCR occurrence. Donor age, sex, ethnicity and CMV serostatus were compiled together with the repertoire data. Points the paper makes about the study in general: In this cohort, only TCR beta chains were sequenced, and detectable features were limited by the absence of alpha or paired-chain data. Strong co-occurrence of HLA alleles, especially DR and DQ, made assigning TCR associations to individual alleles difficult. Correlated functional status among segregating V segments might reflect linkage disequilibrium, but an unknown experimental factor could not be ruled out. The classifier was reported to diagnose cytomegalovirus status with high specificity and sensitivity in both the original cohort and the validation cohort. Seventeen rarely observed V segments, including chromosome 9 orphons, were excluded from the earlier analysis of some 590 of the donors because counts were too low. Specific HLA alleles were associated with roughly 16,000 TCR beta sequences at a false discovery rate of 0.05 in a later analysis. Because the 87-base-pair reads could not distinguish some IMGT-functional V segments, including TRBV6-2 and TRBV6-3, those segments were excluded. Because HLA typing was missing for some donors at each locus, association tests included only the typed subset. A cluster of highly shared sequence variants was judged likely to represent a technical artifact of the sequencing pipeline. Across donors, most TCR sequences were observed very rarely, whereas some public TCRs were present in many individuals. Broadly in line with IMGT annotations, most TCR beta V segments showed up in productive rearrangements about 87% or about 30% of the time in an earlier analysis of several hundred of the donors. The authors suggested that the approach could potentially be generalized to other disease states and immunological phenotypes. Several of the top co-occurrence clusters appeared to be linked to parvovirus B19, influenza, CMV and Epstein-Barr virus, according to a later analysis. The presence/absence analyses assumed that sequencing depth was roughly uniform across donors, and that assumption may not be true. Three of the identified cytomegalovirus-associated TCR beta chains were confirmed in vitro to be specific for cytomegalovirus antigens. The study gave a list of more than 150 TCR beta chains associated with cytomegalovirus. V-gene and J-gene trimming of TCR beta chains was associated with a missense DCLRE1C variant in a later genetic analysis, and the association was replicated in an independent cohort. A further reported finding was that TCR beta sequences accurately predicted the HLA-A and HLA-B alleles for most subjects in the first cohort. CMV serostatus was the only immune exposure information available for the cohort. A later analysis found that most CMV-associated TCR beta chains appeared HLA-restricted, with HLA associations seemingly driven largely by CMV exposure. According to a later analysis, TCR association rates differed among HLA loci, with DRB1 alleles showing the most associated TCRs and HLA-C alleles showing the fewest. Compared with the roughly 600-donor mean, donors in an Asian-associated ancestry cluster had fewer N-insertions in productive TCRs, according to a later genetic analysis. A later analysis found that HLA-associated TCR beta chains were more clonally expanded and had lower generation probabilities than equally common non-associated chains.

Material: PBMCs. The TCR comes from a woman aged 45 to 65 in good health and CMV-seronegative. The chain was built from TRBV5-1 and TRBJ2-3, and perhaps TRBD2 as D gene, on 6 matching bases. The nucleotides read TGCGCCAGCAGCTTTAGCGGCCCTAGCACAGATACGCAGTATTTT. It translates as CASSFSGPSTDTQYF.